This T cell receptor (beta chain) stems from a study of response to subunit inactivated influenza vaccine. Overall study results and limits: Authors suggested each seasonal influenza vaccination recruits few new T cells.

Of note for this clonotype: What it recognizes is unknown.

The CDR3 is 12 amino acids. The junction had 8 bases not matched to a gene; V was cut back by 5 bases and J by 11 bases. The germline gives CDR1 PRHDT, CDR2 FYEKMQ (reference sequence). In TCRdb, the RT-PCR reads were re-called with MiXCR into one record per CDR3 protein. The sample lists around 190,000 distinct CDR3 sequences; approximately 15% were seen once. The input for sequencing was CD8+ T cells sorted from PBMCs, taken more than 4 days after vaccination. V gene TRBV13 combines with J gene TRBJ1-2; TRBD1 matches 7 bases. This clonotype was sampled from a man over 45 who received an inactivated influenza vaccine. CDR3 sequence reads: CASSAGTEGYTF. DNA of the CDR3: TGTGCCAGCAGCGCAGGGACAGAGGGGTACACCTTC.